The subject of this entry is one TCR beta chain. Produced via immunoSEQ multiplex PCR; TCRdb's table is partial and in-frame only. The table lists about 260,000 clones, about nine tenths of them singletons. The sample comes from a study of blood T cell repertoires in COVID-19. Across the whole study: Samples taken during acute and convalescent COVID-19 were collected in the United States, Italy and Spain. Sources were T cells, B-cell-depleted T cells, or PBMCs; the material itself was cDNA or gDNA.

This CDR3 comprises 16 residues. Germline loops: CDR1 SNHLY, CDR2 FYNNEI. V was pared by 2 bases and J by 3 bases, with 17 bases between. The chain links TRBV2 to TRBJ2-7, with D unclear. Sequenced sample: peripheral blood. This TCR came from a man aged 55 to 69 who had recovered from COVID-19. CDR3: CASSEFNSLEHYEQYF. In DNA, the CDR3 is TGTGCCAGCAGTGAATTCAATAGCTTGGAACACTACGAGCAGTACTTC.